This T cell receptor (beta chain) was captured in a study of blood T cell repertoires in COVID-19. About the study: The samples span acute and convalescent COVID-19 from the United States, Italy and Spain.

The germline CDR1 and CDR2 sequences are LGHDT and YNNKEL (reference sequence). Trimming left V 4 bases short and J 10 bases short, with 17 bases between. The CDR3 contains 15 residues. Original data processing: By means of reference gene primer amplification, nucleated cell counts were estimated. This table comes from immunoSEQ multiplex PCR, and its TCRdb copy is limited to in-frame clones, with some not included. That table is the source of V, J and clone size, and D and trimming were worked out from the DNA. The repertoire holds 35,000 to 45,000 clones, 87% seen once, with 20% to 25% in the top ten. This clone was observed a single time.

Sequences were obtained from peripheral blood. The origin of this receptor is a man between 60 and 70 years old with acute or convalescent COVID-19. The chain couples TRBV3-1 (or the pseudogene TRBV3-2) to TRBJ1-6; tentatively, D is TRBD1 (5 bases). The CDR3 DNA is TGTGCCAGCAGCCCGGCAGGAAGGGGCGAATCACCCCTCCACTTT. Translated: CASSPAGRGESPLHF.